This T cell receptor beta chain was sequenced during a study of OX40 agonist ivuxolimab in advanced cancers. Study-wide context: Among those treated, three patients had partial responses, one with hepatocellular carcinoma and two with cutaneous melanoma.

Some clones are missing from TCRdb's copy, which holds only in-frame ones; the method was immunoSEQ multiplex PCR. The table shows 92,000 or so clones, with more than 80% occurring only once. Prior autoimmune disease or systemic immunosuppression barred patients. As to this clone: The antigen remains unidentified.

Notes on the study in general: Circulating CD4+ and CD8+ T cells showed clonal expansion by week 6 at 0.1 to 3.0 mg/kg. Researchers did not determine the expanded peripheral T cells' antigen specificity.

This sequence was found in an adult with an advanced solid tumor such as melanoma, head and neck, liver or kidney cancer. The sequencing here drew on CD4+ or CD8+ T cells sorted from blood, taken in a trial of the OX40 agonist ivuxolimab.

The CDR3, as DNA: TGCAGCGTTCGGCTCGCTCAGGGGTCTGGGGCCAACGTCCTGACTTTC. This translates into CSVRLAQGSGANVLTF. The chain couples TRBV29-1 to TRBJ2-6; D may be TRBD1 (6 bases). Trimming cost V 5 bases and J 1 base, with 15 bases left between them. Germline CDR1 and CDR2: SQVTM and ANQGSEA. The CDR3 totals 16 residues.